This entry describes one T cell receptor (beta chain). This specimen belongs to a study of OX40 agonist ivuxolimab in advanced cancers. Germline CDR1 SGHDT, CDR2 YYEEEE. V was cut by 3 bases and J by 2 bases, with 12 bases left in between. The CDR3 contains 14 residues. Sequencing used immunoSEQ multiplex PCR; TCRdb keeps in-frame clones, though not all of them. The sample has around 70,000 clones, roughly four fifths seen once. The V gene is TRBV5-6, the J gene TRBJ2-7; weak D call: TRBD1 (6 bases). The sequencing here drew on CD4+ or CD8+ T cells sorted from blood, taken in a trial of the OX40 agonist ivuxolimab. This sequence originates from an adult with an advanced solid tumor such as melanoma, head and neck, liver or kidney cancer. CDR3 region: CASSSIRGPYEQYF. Written as DNA, the CDR3 is TGTGCCAGCAGCTCGATCAGGGGCCCCTACGAGCAGTACTTC.